This paragraph reports one TCR beta chain. This entry comes from a study of cytomegalovirus exposure and HLA in healthy donors. A multiplex PCR was run with 60 Vbeta primers and 13 Jbeta primers. Profiling relied on immunoSEQ multiplex PCR, and the TCRdb table lists in-frame clones only, not all of them. The top ten clones hold over 0.3% of a sample with roughly 250,000 clones, about four fifths of them seen once. V was cut by 4 bases and J by 4 bases, with 16 bases left in between. Germline V gene lookup returns CDR1 GTSNPN and CDR2 SVGIG (reference sequence). This CDR3 region has 14 residues. The TCR comes from a girl aged 2 to 9 in good health and CMV-seronegative. The rearrangement links TRBV30 to TRBJ1-1; tentatively, D is TRBD1 (5 bases). Sequenced sample: PBMCs. The CDR3 sequence: CAWKGRGIGTEAFF. The DNA of the CDR3 is TGTGCCTGGAAGGGTAGGGGCATTGGCACTGAAGCTTTCTTT.